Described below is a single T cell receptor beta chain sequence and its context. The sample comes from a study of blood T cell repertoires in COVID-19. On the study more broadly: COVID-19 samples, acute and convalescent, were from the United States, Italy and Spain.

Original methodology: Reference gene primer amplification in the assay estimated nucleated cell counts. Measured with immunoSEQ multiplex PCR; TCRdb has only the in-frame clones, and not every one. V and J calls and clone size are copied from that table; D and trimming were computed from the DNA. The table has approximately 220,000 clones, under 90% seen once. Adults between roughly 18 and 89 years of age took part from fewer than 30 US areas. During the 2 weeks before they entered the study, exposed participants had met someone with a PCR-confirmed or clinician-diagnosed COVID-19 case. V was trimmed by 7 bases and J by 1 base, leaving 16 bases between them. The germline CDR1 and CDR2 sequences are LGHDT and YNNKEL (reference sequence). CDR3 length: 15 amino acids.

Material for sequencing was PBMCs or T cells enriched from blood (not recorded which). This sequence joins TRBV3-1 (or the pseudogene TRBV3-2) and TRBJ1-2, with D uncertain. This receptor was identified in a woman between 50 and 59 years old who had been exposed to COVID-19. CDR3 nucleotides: TGTGCCAGCACCCCCCGCGGATGGGTTAACTATGGCTACACCTTC. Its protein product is CASTPRGWVNYGYTF.